What follows describes a single TCR beta chain. The CDR3 consists of 14 residues. CDR1 SGHRS and CDR2 YFSETQ come from the germline V gene. The V segment lost 4 bases and the J segment 5 bases; nucleotides outside the gene matches: 6. The data were taken from a study of patients and donors after allogeneic stem cell transplantation. TCRdb independently ran MiXCR on the RT-PCR reads; one entry per CDR3 protein. The sample lists 65,000 to 80,000 distinct CDR3 sequences, around a quarter occurring once. The specimen sequenced was blood, either unsorted or a sorted T cell fraction (not recorded which). The chain carries TRBV5-1 and TRBJ2-3; 8 positions agree with TRBD1. This clonotype originated in a human donor who was either an allogeneic HSCT recipient or a stem cell or donor lymphocyte infusion donor (not recorded which). It is not recorded whose cells these are; they may come from a transplant donor. CDR3: CASSPRQGKDTQYF. CDR3 nucleotides: TGCGCCAGCAGCCCTCGACAGGGGAAAGATACGCAGTATTTT.